The following is a TCR beta chain sequence with its context. This specimen belongs to a study of blood T cell repertoires in COVID-19. Background on the study: COVID-19 samples collected from the United States, Italy and Spain covered acute and convalescent phases. The analysed material was cDNA or gDNA that came from T cells, B-cell-depleted T cells, or PBMCs.

The CDR3 consists of 17 residues. V was clipped by 4 bases and J by 3 bases, with 22 bases between them. Germline CDR1 reads SGHDT; CDR2 reads YYEEEE. Original handling: Counts of nucleated cells, estimated from reference gene primer amplification, were obtained. Measured with immunoSEQ multiplex PCR; TCRdb has only the in-frame clones, and not every one. The V and J calls and the clone size are those of that table, but D and trimming were determined from the DNA. The table records under 500,000 clones, about 89% of them present only once. Source material: peripheral blood. This receptor was taken from a woman under 40 with acute or convalescent COVID-19. This chain connects TRBV5-6 to TRBJ1-1; D is perhaps TRBD1 (5 bases). CDR3 residues: CASSRRRGRLKDTEAFF. As DNA, the CDR3 is TGTGCCAGCAGCCGGAGGAGGGGACGACTTAAAGACACTGAAGCTTTCTTT.